This is a list of T cell receptor beta chains from one sample in a study of T cell responses to AZD1222 COVID-19 vaccine. Produced via immunoSEQ multiplex PCR; TCRdb's table is partial and in-frame only. This table has 100,000 or so clones, 82% appearing once. Sequenced here: peripheral blood, sampled on day 0 of AZD1222 vaccination. These receptors were obtained from an adult in good health. CDR3s include the opening cysteine and the closing phenylalanine or tryptophan. The D gene is left open where the match is weak. The listing skips clone size in some rows; elsewhere it reads once, few, many or a size class.

TRBJ1-1 | TRBV6-2/TRBV6-3 | NA | TRBD1 | CASSYGAGGVEAFF | TGTGCCAGCAGTTACGGAGCAGGGGGTGTAGAAGCTTTCTTT
TRBJ1-1 | TRBV7-2 | NA | TRBD1 | CASSLPGQAGAFF | TGTGCCAGCAGCCTCCCGGGACAGGCCGGAGCTTTCTTT
TRBJ2-3 | TRBV9 | NA | TRBD2 | CASSVGREGWGTDTQYF | TGTGCCAGCAGCGTAGGTAGGGAGGGTTGGGGCACAGATACGCAGTATTTT
TRBJ1-2 | TRBV27 | NA | NA | CASHRGWGVNKNYGYTF | TGTGCCAGCCATAGGGGTTGGGGAGTCAATAAAAACTATGGCTACACCTTC
TRBJ2-7 | TRBV6-6 | NA | NA | CASSYGTYEQYF | TGTGCCAGCAGTTACGGAACCTACGAGCAGTACTTC
TRBJ2-1 | TRBV19 | few | NA | CASSISGNNEQFF | TGTGCCAGTAGTATATCCGGGAACAATGAGCAGTTCTTC
TRBJ2-2 | TRBV5-1 | once | TRBD1 | CASSLAPGGPAGELFF | TGCGCCAGCAGCTTGGCTCCAGGGGGACCGGCCGGGGAGCTGTTTTTT
TRBJ2-5 | TRBV11-1 | NA | NA | CASSPGRGGQETQYF | TGTGCCAGCAGCCCAGGCAGGGGGGGGCAAGAGACCCAGTACTTC
TRBJ2-1 | TRBV12-3/TRBV12-4 | NA | NA | CASSLTNAYEQFF | TGTGCCAGCAGTTTAACAAACGCTTATGAGCAGTTCTTC
TRBJ2-3 | TRBV2 | NA | NA | CASSEEDMTGSTDTQYF | TGTGCCAGCAGTGAAGAGGACATGACGGGAAGCACAGATACGCAGTATTTT
TRBJ1-4 | TRBV5-1 | NA | NA | CASSPGDLVNEKLFF | TGCGCCAGCAGCCCGGGCGACCTAGTAAATGAAAAACTGTTTTTT
TRBJ1-2 | TRBV6-2/TRBV6-3 | NA | NA | CASSWFGDGYTF | TGTGCCAGCAGTTGGTTTGGGGATGGCTACACCTTC
TRBJ1-1 | TRBV10-3 | few | NA | CAISALRVKNTEAFF | TGTGCCATCAGCGCTTTAAGGGTTAAGAACACTGAAGCTTTCTTT
TRBJ1-5 | TRBV28 | NA | TRBD1 | CASSSGGGNQPQHF | TGTGCCAGCAGTTCAGGGGGCGGCAATCAGCCCCAGCATTTT
TRBJ1-4 | TRBV19 | NA | TRBD1 | CASSRGQGTNEKLFF | TGTGCCAGTAGCCGGGGACAGGGAACTAATGAAAAACTGTTTTTT
TRBJ1-3 | TRBV7-3 | NA | NA | CASSLGINSGNTIYF | TGTGCCAGCAGCTTAGGGATCAACTCTGGAAACACCATATATTTT
TRBJ1-1 | TRBV30 | NA | NA | CAWSVLGGAGTEAFF | TGTGCCTGGAGTGTACTGGGGGGCGCGGGCACTGAAGCTTTCTTT
TRBJ2-1 | TRBV24-1 | once | NA | CATSDRRGGKDNEQFF | TGTGCCACCAGTGACCGCAGGGGGGGGAAAGACAATGAGCAGTTCTTC
TRBJ2-1 | TRBV5-4 | NA | NA | CASSRSDSLYNEQFF | TGTGCCAGCAGCCGGTCGGACAGCCTCTACAATGAGCAGTTCTTC
TRBJ2-7 | TRBV6-5 | NA | NA | CASNYRVYEQYF | TGTGCCAGCAACTACAGGGTCTACGAGCAGTACTTC
TRBJ2-7 | TRBV2 | NA | NA | CASREGGQSFYEQYF | TGTGCCAGCAGGGAGGGGGGACAGAGCTTCTACGAGCAGTACTTC
TRBJ1-5 | TRBV4-3 | NA | TRBD1 | CASSQDFTGDQPQHF | TGCGCCAGCAGCCAAGATTTTACAGGGGATCAGCCCCAGCATTTT
TRBJ2-1 | TRBV7-9 | NA | NA | CASSLGGIEGNEQFF | TGTGCCAGCAGCTTAGGGGGGATTGAGGGCAATGAGCAGTTCTTC
TRBJ2-1 | TRBV7-9 | NA | NA | CASSDQGPGYNEQFF | TGTGCCAGCAGCGACCAAGGCCCTGGGTACAATGAGCAGTTCTTC
TRBJ1-1 | TRBV4-2 | NA | NA | CASSPTPGPTNTEAFF | TGTGCCAGCAGCCCAACCCCGGGACCCACGAACACTGAAGCTTTCTTT
TRBJ1-5 | TRBV3-1/TRBV3-2 | once | NA | CANDEGESQHF | TGTGCCAACGATGAGGGGGAGTCCCAGCATTTT
TRBJ1-2 | TRBV15 | NA | NA | CATSMWTLNYGYTF | TGTGCCACCAGCATGTGGACACTCAACTATGGCTACACCTTC